This entry lists 14 T cell receptor beta chains sequenced from one sample in a study of T cells in Graves' hyperthyroidism and ophthalmopathy. Regions amplified from RNA transcripts were the TCR beta CDR3 regions. In the first-round RT-PCR of the TCR CDR3, the HTBI primer set was used. Each CDR3 protein is one row after TCRdb ran MiXCR on the multiplex PCR reads. The sample contains about 400,000 distinct CDR3 sequences, over 12% of which appear only once. The specimen sequenced was blood. Source of these receptors: a woman between 55 and 75 years old with Graves' ophthalmopathy.

This clonotype has at least ten counts. This rearrangement joins TRBV7-8 to TRBJ2-1; 8 nucleotides line up with TRBD2. The CDR3 spans 16 residues. CDR1 SGHVS and CDR2 FQNEAQ come from the germline V gene. After removal of 3 bases from V and 4 bases from J, the junction contained 8 bases not matched to a gene. CDR3 DNA sequence: TGTGCCAGCAGCTTGGGTTTAGCGGGGCCATACAATGAGCAGTTCTTC. Translation gives CASSLGLAGPYNEQFF. Filled out from reference TRBV7-8 and TRBJ2-1, the complete variable domain reads GAGVSQSPRYKVAKRGQDVALRCDPISGHVSLFWYQQALGQGPEFLTYFQNEAQLDKSGLPSDRFFAERPEGSVSTLKIQRTQQEDSAVYLCASSLGLAGPYNEQFFGPGTRLTVL.

At least ten counts were recorded for this clonotype. The chain is built from TRBV28 and TRBJ2-7; 12 bases match TRBD2. The CDR3 has 17 amino acids. Germline V gene lookup returns CDR1 MDHEN and CDR2 SYDVKM. The junction had 9 bases not matched to a gene; V was cut back by 2 bases and J by 4 bases. CDR3 sequence: CASSLLNLAGGPYEQYF. As DNA, the CDR3 is TGTGCCAGCAGTTTACTGAATCTAGCGGGAGGGCCTTACGAGCAGTACTTC. The full variable domain, with the rest looked up from reference TRBV28 and TRBJ2-7, is DVKVTQSSRYLVKRTGEKVFLECVQDMDHENMFWYRQDPGLGLRLIYFSYDVKMKEKGDIPEGYSVSREKKERFSLILESASTNQTSMYLCASSLLNLAGGPYEQYFGPGTRLTVT.

This clonotype has ten or more counts. The rearrangement links TRBV7-2 to TRBJ1-1; possible D gene TRBD1, 5 bases. Trimming removed 0 bases from V and 3 bases from J, with 14 bases in between. This CDR3 has 16 amino acids. Germline V gene data show CDR1 as SGHTA and CDR2 as FQGNSA. CDR3 protein: CASSLAPGPEDTEAFF. CDR3 nucleotides: TGTGCCAGCAGCTTAGCACCGGGGCCCGAGGACACTGAAGCTTTCTTT.

This clonotype appeared a few times. This chain joins TRBV24-1 and TRBJ2-1; maybe TRBD2 (5 bases). Germline CDR1 reads KGHDR; CDR2 reads SFDVKD. CDR3 length: 15 residues. The V end lost 5 bases, the J end lost 0 bases, and 10 bases lay between the germline ends. The CDR3 nucleotides are TGTGCCACCAGTGTAAGAGGGAGCTCCTACAATGAGCAGTTCTTC. Translating gives CATSVRGSSYNEQFF.

Many counts were recorded for this clonotype. The chain joins TRBV5-1 to TRBJ2-5; 7 bases match TRBD1. Germline V gene sequence: CDR1 SGHRS, CDR2 YFSETQ. CDR3 length: 14 residues. After removal of 3 bases from V and 7 bases from J, the junction contained 9 bases not matched to a gene. For the CDR3, the DNA is TGCGCCAGCAGCTACGAAGGGGGCAAGGTGACCCAGTACTTC. It codes for CASSYEGGKVTQYF.

This clonotype turned up a few times. J is TRBJ2-3 and V is TRBV7-9; 11 positions match TRBD2. The CDR3 sequence is 17 residues long. Germline trimming cut 4 bases from V and 10 bases from J; bases unmatched to any gene: 16. The V gene's germline CDR1 is SEHNR and CDR2 FQNEAQ (reference sequence). Here the CDR3 reads CASSSRLAGPMSPSQYF. CDR3 nucleotide sequence: TGTGCCAGCAGCTCCCGACTAGCGGGACCAATGTCCCCCTCGCAGTATTTT.

This clonotype was picked up many times. This chain uses TRBV5-1 with TRBJ2-1; D is uncertain. The V gene lost 4 bases and the J gene lost 6 bases, with 20 bases spanning the gap. The germline V gene has CDR1 SGHRS and CDR2 YFSETQ. CDR3 length equals 16 residues. As DNA, the CDR3 is TGCGCCAGCAGCCCCAGTGTGGCGGATCTAGGCAATGAGCAGTTCTTC. The encoded protein is CASSPSVADLGNEQFF.

The chain couples TRBV3-1 to TRBJ2-7; 10 bases match TRBD1. The length of the CDR3 is 15 residues. V shed 2 bases, J shed 6 bases, and the junction held 7 bases outside the gene matches. The V gene's germline CDR1 is LGHDT and CDR2 YNNKEL (reference sequence). CDR3 protein: CASSQYGTGETEQYF. The CDR3 region has the DNA TGTGCCAGCAGCCAATACGGGACAGGGGAGACCGAGCAGTACTTC.

This clonotype appeared many times. This chain connects TRBV28 to TRBJ2-1, with D uncertain. Germline V gene lookup returns CDR1 MDHEN and CDR2 SYDVKM. This CDR3 is built from 14 residues. Trimming stripped 7 bases from V and 4 bases from J, with 14 bases between. CDR3 sequence reads: CASIGPPPYNEQFF. The CDR3 DNA reads as TGTGCCAGCATTGGGCCGCCACCTTACAATGAGCAGTTCTTC. The full variable domain, completed using reference TRBV28 and TRBJ2-1, is DVKVTQSSRYLVKRTGEKVFLECVQDMDHENMFWYRQDPGLGLRLIYFSYDVKMKEKGDIPEGYSVSREKKERFSLILESASTNQTSMYLCASIGPPPYNEQFFGPGTRLTVL.

A remark on this clonotype: This is likely a read error, given that the CDR3 carries no conserved phenylalanine or tryptophan at its end. CDR3 loop: CASSQVPGPQETQYL. The CDR3 coding sequence is TGTGCCAGCAGTCAAGTGCCGGGCCCCCAAGAGACCCAGTACCTC. The rearrangement joins TRBV3-1 to TRBJ2-5; no definite D call. CDR3 size: 15 residues. Germline-derived CDR1 and CDR2 are LGHDT and YNNKEL (reference sequence).

This clonotype has a count of ten or more. As DNA, the CDR3 is TGTGCCAGCGACCCGATGGGGGGTGAGCAGTTCTTC. Its translation: CASDPMGGEQFF. The chain joins TRBV2 to TRBJ2-1, with D perhaps TRBD2 (6 bases). V gave up 8 bases and J gave up 9 bases, with 14 bases separating them. The CDR3 sequence is 12 residues long. Germline values: CDR1 SNHLY, CDR2 FYNNEI.

The V and J genes are TRBV6-1 and TRBJ2-3; D might be TRBD1 (6 bases). Between the trimmed V and J ends, which lost 4 bases and 0 bases, there was a span of 11 bases. The germline V gene encodes CDR1 MNHNS and CDR2 SASEGT. This CDR3 comprises 15 residues. The CDR3 reads CASSGMGASTDTQYF. In nucleotides, the CDR3 is TGTGCCAGCAGTGGGATGGGGGCTAGCACAGATACGCAGTATTTT.

This clonotype came up once. CDR3 sequence (DNA): TGTGCCATCAGCGACACCAGAGAGGCTGGCTACACCTTC. Translated: CAISDTREAGYTF. The chain uses TRBV10-3 and TRBJ1-2; no reliable D call. Germline CDR1 ENHRY, CDR2 SYGVKD. This CDR3 spans 13 amino acids. V was clipped by 6 bases and J by 7 bases, with 15 bases between them.

This clonotype has at least ten counts. The J gene is TRBJ2-7, the V gene TRBV6-1; 10 bases are a match to TRBD2. Germline lookup yields CDR1 MNHNS and CDR2 SASEGT. There are 15 residues in the CDR3. V was pared by 6 bases and J by 2 bases, with 7 bases of the junction left unmatched. Here the CDR3 DNA reads TGTGCCAGCAGATCTAGCGGGAGAGGGGCCTACGAGCAGTACTTC. It encodes CASRSSGRGAYEQYF.